Below, 5 T cell receptor beta chains from the same sample are listed, as sequenced in a study of glioma-infiltrating T cells after dendritic cell vaccination. Time point reported: after dendritic cell vaccination, including at tumor progression/relapse. Data came from immunoSEQ multiplex PCR; TCRdb stores just in-frame clones and leaves some out. The data hold around 60,000 clones, with about nine tenths observed a single time. The input for sequencing was blood, taken after dendritic cell vaccination. The receptor set was obtained from a human donor with glioblastoma.

The chain uses TRBV18 and TRBJ1-2, with a weak D call TRBD1 (5 bases). V was shortened by 3 bases and J by 3 bases, with 8 bases between the two germline ends. Germline CDR1 KGHSH, CDR2 LQKENI. This CDR3 region has 13 residues. The CDR3 region has the DNA TGTGCCAGCTCACCCCCAGGGTACTATGGCTACACCTTC. Its translation is CASSPPGYYGYTF.

This clone was detected only once. The CDR3 protein is CASSPRRDGYTF. DNA of the CDR3: TGTGCCAGCTCACCACGCAGGGATGGCTACACCTTC. The V call is TRBV18, the J call TRBJ1-2; perhaps TRBD1 as D (5 bases). The germline V gene has CDR1 KGHSH and CDR2 LQKENI. Deletions cut 1 base from V and 6 bases from J, with 6 bases between. The CDR3 length is 12 residues.

This clone was counted a few times. The rearrangement links TRBV11-3 to TRBJ2-7; 15 positions agree with TRBD2. In germline, CDR1 is SGHNT, CDR2 YENEEA. The CDR3 has 14 amino acids. V lost 3 bases to trimming and J lost 7 bases; unmatched junction nucleotides: 1. This chain's CDR3 is CASSLGTSGREQYF. DNA of the CDR3: TGTGCCAGCAGCTTGGGGACTAGCGGGAGGGAGCAGTACTTC.

The chain links TRBV5-1 to TRBJ1-1; possibly TRBD1 for D (6 bases). The CDR3 extends over 15 amino acids. Trimming shortened V by 1 base and J by 0 bases, and 10 bases separated the two germline ends. Germline values: CDR1 SGHRS, CDR2 YFSETQ. DNA for the CDR3: TGCGCCAGCAGCTTGAAAGGGACAATGAACACTGAAGCTTTCTTT. It specifies CASSLKGTMNTEAFF.

The chain carries TRBV6-6 and TRBJ1-1, with 11 bases fitting TRBD1. Germline V gene data show CDR1 as MNHNY and CDR2 as SVGAGI (reference sequence). This CDR3 is built from 15 residues. The V segment lost 5 bases and the J segment 6 bases; nucleotides outside the gene matches: 8. The CDR3 protein is CASSPRTGGLAEAFF. The CDR3 DNA sequence: TGTGCCAGCAGTCCCCGGACAGGGGGCTTAGCTGAAGCTTTCTTT.